Here is one T cell receptor (beta chain) with its context. Preparation of the TCRbeta library involved a method that used unique molecular identifiers. TCRdb used MiXCR to reprocess the PCR reads, holding one entry per CDR3 protein. Seen here are fewer than 400,000 distinct CDR3 sequences, just over 20% observed once, and the top ten hold 3.5% to 4%. V was clipped by 2 bases and J by 3 bases, with 16 bases between them. Germline V CDR1 and CDR2: SEHNR, FQNEAQ (reference sequence). The CDR3 extends over 16 amino acids. The data derive from a study of T-cell reconstitution after alpha-beta-depleted transplantation in children.

V usage is TRBV7-9 and J usage is TRBJ2-5; D might be TRBD1 (7 bases). Material: PBMCs from the stem cell graft donor, obtained from the stem cell graft. The receptor comes from a human donor who donated a stem cell graft to a child with acute myeloid leukemia. For the CDR3, the DNA is TGTGCCAGCAGCTTAATTTGGCGGGACAGAGAAGAGACCCAGTACTTC. It translates to CASSLIWRDREETQYF.